Following are 29 T cell receptor beta chains from one sample sequenced in a study of cytomegalovirus exposure and HLA in healthy donors (TCRdb year 2017). Library preparation used the immunoSEQ multiplex PCR assay. A mixture of 60 forward primers for TCR Vbeta segments and 13 reverse primers for TCR Jbeta segments was used in the multiplex PCR. Not all clones reach the TCRdb copy of this immuneACCESS table, which keeps in-frame sequences only. Checked studies attribute under half of the gap to unresolved V genes and leave the rest unexplained. The sample table shows approximately 150,000 clones, and almost 80% are seen once. The ten largest clones add up to roughly 1.3% of the sample. The sequenced sample was PBMCs. All receptors come from a man aged 25-40 years in good health and CMV-seronegative.

This chain joins TRBV5-6 and TRBJ1-1; D remains unclear. CDR1 SGHDT and CDR2 YYEEEE come from the germline V gene. With 0 bases removed from V and 4 bases from J, the gap between germline ends came to 10 bases. The CDR3 runs to 14 residues. The CDR3 loop reads CASSLGAGTTEAFF. The CDR3 DNA is TGTGCCAGCAGCTTGGGAGCTGGTACCACTGAAGCTTTCTTT.

The rearrangement links TRBV6-5 to TRBJ2-7; tentative D call: TRBD1 (6 bases). The CDR3 spans 14 residues. Trimming removed 5 bases from V and 3 bases from J, with 14 bases in between. CDR1 is MNHEY and CDR2 is SVGAGI in the germline V gene. CDR3 coding DNA: TGTGCCAGCAGTGACCCCGCCAGGGGCTACGAGCAGTACTTC. As protein: CASSDPARGYEQYF.

V and J are TRBV5-1 and TRBJ2-1; 11 bases are a match to TRBD2. The germline CDR1 and CDR2 sequences are SGHRS and YFSETQ. The CDR3 is 21 residues long. V lost 0 bases, J lost 0 bases, and 14 bases stayed unmatched. In DNA form, the CDR3 reads TGCGCCAGCAGCTTGGATCCTAAACCGGGACTAGCGGACTACTCCTACAATGAGCAGTTCTTC. Its protein product is CASSLDPKPGLADYSYNEQFF.

This chain connects TRBV10-1 to TRBJ2-7; 8 bases are shared with TRBD2. Looked up from germline, CDR1 is WNHNN and CDR2 is SYGVQD (reference sequence). The V and J ends lost 4 bases and 4 bases, in that order; junction bases with no gene match: 3. The CDR3 has 13 amino acids. The CDR3 bases are TGCGCCAGCAGTGCGGCTAGCGGGTACGAGCAGTACTTC. Protein sequence: CASSAASGYEQYF.

The table lists this clone with a count of one. The chain uses TRBV5-5 and TRBJ1-2; D may be TRBD1 (6 bases). The germline gives CDR1 SGHKS, CDR2 YYEKEE (reference sequence). Trimming left V 3 bases short and J 5 bases short, with 20 bases between. This CDR3 has 16 residues. The CDR3 is CASSSDGGGRFYGYTF. In DNA, the CDR3 is TGTGCCAGCAGCTCCGATGGGGGCGGGAGGTTTTATGGCTACACCTTC.

The chain links TRBV5-1 to TRBJ2-3; D is ambiguous. The CDR3 length is 11 residues. Germline lookup yields CDR1 SGHRS and CDR2 YFSETQ. The V end was cut by 2 bases, the J end by 4 bases, with 2 bases between. This chain's CDR3 is CASSFADTQYF. CDR3 in DNA: TGCGCCAGCAGCTTCGCAGATACGCAGTATTTT.

V and J are TRBV6-6 and TRBJ1-1, with TRBD1 matching 10 bases. CDR1 is MNHNY and CDR2 is SVGAGI in the germline V gene (reference sequence). The V and J ends lost 6 bases and 1 base, in that order; junction bases with no gene match: 8. The CDR3 is 16 residues long. CDR3 coding DNA: TGTGCCAGCAGACCCGGGACAGGGGCCCAGAACACTGAAGCTTTCTTT. Its protein is CASRPGTGAQNTEAFF.

The chain has TRBV7-2 and TRBJ2-7, with 10 bases aligning to TRBD2. V lost 1 base to trimming and J lost 2 bases; unmatched junction nucleotides: 8. Germline V gene data show CDR1 as SGHTA and CDR2 as FQGNSA. The CDR3 totals 17 residues. CDR3: CASSLEGLAEITYEQYF. The CDR3 DNA follows: TGTGCCAGCAGCTTAGAAGGACTAGCGGAAATCACCTACGAGCAGTACTTC.

This chain uses TRBV28 with TRBJ1-2; 9 bases are shared with TRBD1. The CDR3 runs 14 residues. Germline V gene data show CDR1 as MDHEN and CDR2 as SYDVKM. Losses at the gene ends were 7 bases for V and 6 bases for J; bases not matched to a gene: 9. DNA of the CDR3: TGTGCCAGCATATCCGGGACAGGGATCGATGGCTACACCTTC. Translating gives CASISGTGIDGYTF.

The V and J genes are TRBV11-1 and TRBJ1-4; D call uncertain. With 3 bases removed from V and 4 bases from J, the gap between germline ends came to 12 bases. CDR1 is SGHAT, CDR2 FQDESV, per germline (reference sequence). There are 15 residues in the CDR3. The CDR3 nucleotides read TGTGCCAGCAGCTTCGGCGTCAGCGTTAATGAAAAACTGTTTTTT. It yields the protein CASSFGVSVNEKLFF.

The chain has TRBV7-9 and TRBJ1-2; perhaps TRBD1 as D (6 bases). The CDR3 has 14 amino acids. Trimming removed 7 bases at V and 4 bases at J, with 16 bases between. CDR1 and CDR2 (germline): SEHNR, FQNEAQ (reference sequence). The CDR3 coding sequence is TGTGCCAGCACTTTCGGGGGGGCTGGCTATGGCTACACCTTC. Residues: CASTFGGAGYGYTF.

The genes are TRBV27 and TRBJ1-5; D may be TRBD1 (5 bases). This CDR3 region has 12 residues. The germline gives CDR1 MNHEY, CDR2 SMNVEV (reference sequence). V was shortened by 6 bases and J by 5 bases, with 8 bases between the two germline ends. This CDR3 is CASSGGDQPQHF. In DNA form, the CDR3 reads TGTGCCAGCAGCGGAGGGGATCAGCCCCAGCATTTT.

The chain has TRBV25-1 and TRBJ2-3; 8 bases line up with TRBD2. Losses at the gene ends were 1 base for V and 5 bases for J; bases not matched to a gene: 5. The germline V gene encodes CDR1 MGHDK and CDR2 SYGVNS. This CDR3 contains 15 residues. The CDR3 DNA is TGTGCCAGCAGTGAATTCGGGGGGGCCGGAGATACGCAGTATTTT. Amino acids: CASSEFGGAGDTQYF.

This clone was recorded only once. The chain couples TRBV5-6 to TRBJ1-5; 8 bases are a match to TRBD1. Per germline, CDR1 SGHDT and CDR2 YYEEEE. With V trimmed by 3 bases and J by 4 bases, 6 bases remained unmatched. CDR3 size: 15 residues. The CDR3 region has the DNA TGTGCCAGCAGCTACGGACAGGGACGGAATCAGCCCCAGCATTTT. This gives the protein CASSYGQGRNQPQHF.

The chain employs TRBV6-6 and TRBJ2-7; tentatively, D is TRBD1 (5 bases). V was cut by 2 bases and J by 0 bases, with 8 bases left in between. Germline V gene sequence: CDR1 MNHNY, CDR2 SVGAGI (reference sequence). This CDR3 is 14 amino acids long. The chain's CDR3 is CASSYAGNSYEQYF. CDR3 DNA: TGTGCCAGCAGTTACGCAGGGAACTCCTACGAGCAGTACTTC.

This clone was observed a single time. The chain couples TRBV7-9 to TRBJ1-1; D is unclear. Trimming removed 1 base from V and 4 bases from J, with 10 bases in between. Germline CDR1 is SEHNR and CDR2 is FQNEAQ (reference sequence). CDR3 length: 14 residues. In nucleotides, the CDR3 is TGTGCCAGCAGCTTAGGAGGGTCGGGCACTGAAGCTTTCTTT. It codes for CASSLGGSGTEAFF. Using reference TRBV7-9 and TRBJ1-1 for the parts outside the CDR3, the full variable domain is DTGVSQNPRHKITKRGQNVTFRCDPISEHNRLYWYRQTLGQGPEFLTYFQNEAQLEKSRLLSDRFSAERPKGSFSTLEIQRTEQGDSAMYLCASSLGGSGTEAFFGQGTRLTVV.

V gene TRBV4-3 combines with J gene TRBJ2-1; the match to TRBD2 covers 8 bases. The CDR3 runs to 18 residues. The germline CDR1 and CDR2 sequences are LGHNA and YSLEER. J was trimmed by 6 bases and V by 0 bases; bases with no gene match: 13. CDR3 loop: CASSQDGDREGVFNEQFF. CDR3 sequence (DNA): TGCGCCAGCAGCCAAGATGGGGACCGGGAGGGGGTTTTCAATGAGCAGTTCTTC.

The chain links TRBV28 to TRBJ2-1; TRBD2 agrees at 7 bases. J was trimmed by 3 bases and V by 7 bases; bases with no gene match: 6. Germline values: CDR1 MDHEN, CDR2 SYDVKM. The CDR3 runs to 14 residues. The CDR3 DNA reads as TGTGCCAGCATCATGAGCGGGGACTACAATGAGCAGTTCTTC. Protein sequence: CASIMSGDYNEQFF.

This clone has just one count. The V and J genes are TRBV4-1 and TRBJ1-1; D gene uncertain. The CDR3 runs 16 residues. V lost 0 bases to trimming and J lost 0 bases, with 11 bases between them. The V gene's germline CDR1 is MGHRA and CDR2 YSYEKL. DNA for the CDR3: TGCGCCAGCAGCCAAGATAGGGAGGAAGTGAACACTGAAGCTTTCTTT. Its translation: CASSQDREEVNTEAFF.

The V gene is TRBV5-4, the J gene TRBJ2-3, with D possibly TRBD1 on 5 matching bases. V gave up 0 bases and J gave up 4 bases, with 15 bases separating them. The germline CDR1 and CDR2 sequences are SGHNT and YYREEE (reference sequence). The CDR3 is 16 amino acids. The CDR3 here is CASSLGSGPRPDTQYF. CDR3 coding DNA: TGTGCCAGCAGCTTGGGGTCAGGGCCACGGCCAGATACGCAGTATTTT.

The V call is TRBV30, the J call TRBJ2-1; D remains unclear. V was clipped by 0 bases and J by 9 bases, with 9 bases between them. The CDR3 consists of 12 residues. In germline, CDR1 is GTSNPN, CDR2 SVGIG (reference sequence). The CDR3 reads CAWSVSPGEQFF. The CDR3 region has the DNA TGTGCCTGGAGTGTATCCCCCGGTGAGCAGTTCTTC.

This clone was recorded only once. J is TRBJ1-4 and V is TRBV5-4, with D possibly being TRBD1 (6 bases). V was pared by 4 bases and J by 0 bases, with 13 bases between. The CDR3 has 16 amino acids. The germline CDR1 and CDR2 sequences are SGHNT and YYREEE (reference sequence). Here the CDR3 DNA reads TGTGCCAGCAGCCAGGGGACACACGCAACTAATGAAAAACTGTTTTTT. Amino acid sequence: CASSQGTHATNEKLFF.

The chain recombines TRBV30 with TRBJ1-1; TRBD1 aligns across 7 bases. CDR1 is GTSNPN and CDR2 is SVGIG in the germline V gene (reference sequence). The V and J ends lost 4 bases and 4 bases, in that order; junction bases with no gene match: 0. The CDR3 sequence is 11 residues long. Here the CDR3 reads CAWNRGTEAFF. The CDR3 DNA is TGTGCCTGGAACAGGGGCACTGAAGCTTTCTTT.

This chain joins TRBV5-8 and TRBJ1-5; possibly TRBD1 for D (5 bases). V was pared by 1 base and J by 6 bases, with 11 bases between. CDR3 length equals 14 residues. Germline V gene sequence: CDR1 SGHTS, CDR2 YDEGEE. The CDR3 region is CASSLSQGGQPQHF. CDR3 nucleotide sequence: TGTGCCAGCAGCTTGAGTCAGGGAGGTCAGCCCCAGCATTTT.

The chain employs TRBV5-4 and TRBJ2-1, with a possible D match to TRBD2 (5 bases). The V end lost 0 bases, the J end lost 2 bases, and 9 bases lay between the germline ends. This CDR3 contains 15 residues. Germline CDR1 reads SGHNT; CDR2 reads YYREEE (reference sequence). The CDR3, as DNA: TGTGCCAGCAGCTTGGCACTAGGTGCCTACAATGAGCAGTTCTTC. It encodes CASSLALGAYNEQFF.

The chain recombines TRBV19 with TRBJ1-5, with a possible D match to TRBD1 (6 bases). The CDR3 runs to 13 residues. The germline V and J ends were trimmed by 5 bases and 9 bases, with 14 bases remaining between them. Per germline, CDR1 LNHDA and CDR2 SQIVND (reference sequence). CDR3 in amino acids: CASSLQGSRPQHF. CDR3 DNA sequence: TGTGCCAGTAGTCTACAGGGCTCACGGCCCCAGCATTTT.

The CDR3 sequence is CASSLFGGEFAKNIQYF. The CDR3 nucleotides read TGTGCCAGCAGTTTATTTGGGGGCGAATTCGCCAAAAACATTCAGTACTTC. The chain uses TRBV27 and TRBJ2-4; D is perhaps TRBD1 (6 bases). V dropped 1 base and J dropped 1 base, with 14 bases sitting between them. Germline V gene data show CDR1 as MNHEY and CDR2 as SMNVEV (reference sequence). This CDR3 is 17 amino acids long.

This chain joins TRBV7-9 and TRBJ2-7, with D unresolved. The CDR3 extends over 12 amino acids. The V end was cut by 1 base, the J end by 5 bases, with 6 bases between. Per germline, CDR1 SEHNR and CDR2 FQNEAQ (reference sequence). CDR3 sequence reads: CASSLVADEQYF. The DNA for the CDR3 is TGTGCCAGCAGCTTAGTTGCGGACGAGCAGTACTTC.

This chain links TRBV30 with TRBJ2-7; 9 bases line up with TRBD1. Germline V gene lookup returns CDR1 GTSNPN and CDR2 SVGIG (reference sequence). The CDR3 has 12 amino acids. CDR3 region: CAWSARTGVVEV. In DNA, the CDR3 is TGTGCCTGGAGTGCGAGGACAGGGGTCGTTGAGGTC.